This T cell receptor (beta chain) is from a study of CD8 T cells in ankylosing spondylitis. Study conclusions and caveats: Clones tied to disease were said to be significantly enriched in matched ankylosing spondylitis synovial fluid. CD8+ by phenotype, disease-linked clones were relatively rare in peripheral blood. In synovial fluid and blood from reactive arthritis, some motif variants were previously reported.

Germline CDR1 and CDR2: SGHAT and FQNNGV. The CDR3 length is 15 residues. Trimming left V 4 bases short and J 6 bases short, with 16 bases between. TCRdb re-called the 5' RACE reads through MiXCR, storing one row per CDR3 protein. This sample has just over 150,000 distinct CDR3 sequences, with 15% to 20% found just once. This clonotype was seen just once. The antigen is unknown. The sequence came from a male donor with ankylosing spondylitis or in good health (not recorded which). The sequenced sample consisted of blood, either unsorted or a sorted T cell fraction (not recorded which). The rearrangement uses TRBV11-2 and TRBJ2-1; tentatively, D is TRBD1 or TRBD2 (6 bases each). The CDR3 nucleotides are TGTGCCAGCAGCTCCTGGGACTGGGGGCCCAATGAGCAGTTCTTC. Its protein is CASSSWDWGPNEQFF.